This T cell receptor (beta chain) was sequenced in a study of early T cells in non-severe SARS-CoV-2 infection. Each CDR3 protein gets one entry after TCRdb re-called the 5' RACE reads with MiXCR. The sample gives 84,000 or so distinct CDR3 sequences, around 15% of which show up once; 9.5% to 13% is in the top ten. The CDR3 contains 15 residues. CDR1 SGHTA and CDR2 FQGNSA come from the germline V gene. Deletions cut 3 bases from V and 3 bases from J, with 13 bases between. The chain has TRBV7-2 and TRBJ2-3; D is possibly TRBD2 (5 bases). The receptor's source is an adult who was a healthcare worker with PCR-confirmed SARS-CoV-2 infection or an uninfected control (not recorded which). Sequenced input: whole blood. This CDR3 is CASSFRTRRTDTQYF. CDR3 sequence (DNA): TGTGCCAGCAGCTTCCGGACGCGGAGGACAGATACGCAGTATTTT.